Following are 32 T cell receptor beta chains from one sample sequenced in a study of CD8+CD57+ T cells in acquired aplastic anemia. Investigators profiled TCR beta VDJ and CDR3 from genomic DNA template. TCRdb passed the reads through MiXCR, listing each CDR3 protein once. Of 250,000 to 350,000 distinct CDR3 sequences listed, approximately 56% are singletons. The specimen was sorted CD4+, CD8+, or CD8+CD57+ T cells (not recorded which) from PBMCs. The receptors were sampled from a human donor with severe aplastic anemia or a healthy control (not recorded which).

This clonotype was counted at least ten times. The chain combines TRBV29-1 with TRBJ2-1; 7 bases are shared with TRBD1. The CDR3 consists of 13 residues. J lost 5 bases, V lost 6 bases, and 7 bases had no gene match. In germline, CDR1 is SQVTM, CDR2 ANQGSEA. CDR3 protein: CSVSAGTDNEQFF. The CDR3 DNA sequence: TGCAGCGTATCCGCCGGGACAGACAATGAGCAGTTCTTC.

In this sample, this clonotype turned up many times. The chain has TRBV6-1 and TRBJ1-5, with D maybe TRBD1 (5 bases). The germline V gene encodes CDR1 MNHNS and CDR2 SASEGT. This CDR3 region has 15 residues. The ends were cut back, 4 bases at V and 5 bases at J, with 15 bases in the middle. The CDR3 sequence is CASSAHGAKYQPQHF. The CDR3 nucleotides are TGTGCCAGCAGTGCCCACGGGGCAAAATATCAGCCCCAGCATTTT.

This clonotype has ten or more counts. V gene TRBV4-3 combines with J gene TRBJ1-2, with a possible D match to TRBD1 (5 bases). Per the germline V gene, CDR1 is LGHNA and CDR2 is YSLEER. CDR3 length: 15 amino acids. Trimming stripped 2 bases from V and 1 base from J, with 11 bases between. DNA of the CDR3: TGCGCCAGCAGCCAAACGGGACGGATTAACTATGGCTACACCTTC. The encoded protein is CASSQTGRINYGYTF.

This clonotype was picked up a small number of times. The chain uses TRBV20-1 and TRBJ2-7; TRBD1 matches 10 bases. Germline V gene lookup returns CDR1 DFQATT and CDR2 SNEGSKA (reference sequence). V was clipped by 6 bases and J by 5 bases; unmatched bases: 7. This CDR3 comprises 13 residues. The DNA for the CDR3 is TGCAGTGCCAGACAGGGGGCAGTCAACGAGCAGTACTTC. Protein product: CSARQGAVNEQYF.

This clonotype was seen a handful of times. This clone may be a read error of a much larger clone one base away. The chain combines TRBV12-3 or TRBV12-4 with TRBJ1-1; maybe TRBD1 (5 bases). The CDR3 contains 15 residues. V gave up 3 bases and J gave up 4 bases, with 15 bases separating them. CDR3 protein: CASSLRGLPITEAFF. The CDR3, as DNA: TGTGCCAGCAGTTTGAGGGGTTTGCCTATCACTGAAGCTTTCTTT.

The chain is built from TRBV29-1 and TRBJ2-3; TRBD2 agrees at 8 bases. The CDR3 totals 13 residues. V lost 5 bases to trimming and J lost 5 bases; unmatched junction nucleotides: 6. Germline CDR1 is SQVTM and CDR2 is ANQGSEA. CDR3 loop: CSVHSGVGDTQYF. CDR3 nucleotides: TGCAGCGTTCATAGCGGGGTGGGAGATACGCAGTATTTT.

The chain combines TRBV7-6 with TRBJ1-3; D is possibly TRBD1 (5 bases). Germline CDR1 SGHVS, CDR2 FNYEAQ. The CDR3 covers 13 residues. V dropped 5 bases and J dropped 7 bases, with 12 bases sitting between them. The CDR3 coding sequence is TGTGCCAGCAGCCTCGGGACGGCGAACACCATATATTTT. Encoded protein: CASSLGTANTIYF.

The genes are TRBV20-1 and TRBJ2-1; the match to TRBD2 covers 7 bases. V shed 2 bases and J 0 bases; nucleotides not matched to a gene: 19. CDR1 DFQATT and CDR2 SNEGSKA come from the germline V gene (reference sequence). The CDR3 covers 20 residues. The CDR3 sequence is CSARWPVGGSHPLSYNEQFF. Written as DNA, the CDR3 is TGCAGTGCTAGATGGCCCGTGGGGGGGAGCCACCCCCTCTCCTACAATGAGCAGTTCTTC.

The chain uses TRBV19 and TRBJ1-2; D remains ambiguous. The V end was cut by 2 bases, the J end by 8 bases, with 9 bases between. Germline V CDR1 and CDR2: LNHDA, SQIVND (reference sequence). The CDR3 length is 12 residues. CDR3 coding DNA: TGTGCCAGTAGTATAATGGGTAGCGGCTACACCTTC. This translates into CASSIMGSGYTF.

This clonotype was picked up a small number of times. The gene calls are TRBV2 and TRBJ2-5; TRBD2 matches 9 bases. The CDR3 covers 14 residues. CDR1 and CDR2 from the germline V gene are SNHLY and FYNNEI. With 7 bases clipped from V and 4 bases from J, the junction kept 7 bases outside the gene matches. CDR3 loop: CASTIAGEGETQYF. The CDR3 DNA reads as TGTGCCAGCACCATAGCGGGGGAAGGAGAGACCCAGTACTTC.

This clonotype was detected only a few times. The rearrangement joins TRBV7-9 to TRBJ2-7; 11 nucleotides match TRBD2. The CDR3 runs to 15 residues. V gave up 3 bases and J gave up 4 bases; unmatched junction bases: 5. From germline, CDR1 is SEHNR and CDR2 FQNEAQ (reference sequence). The DNA for the CDR3 is TGTGCCAGCAGCTTTCCTCTAGCGGGGGGATACGAGCAGTACTTC. Its protein is CASSFPLAGGYEQYF.

As to this clonotype: In this CDR3 the conserved last residue, phenylalanine or tryptophan, is missing, so a read error is likely. The rearrangement links TRBV2 to TRBJ2-5, with D unresolved. The CDR3 is 11 amino acids. In germline, CDR1 is SNHLY, CDR2 FYNNEI. CDR3 residues: CASSEGETQYS. Here the CDR3 DNA reads TGTGCAAGCAGTGAAGGGGAGACCCAGTACTCC.

This sequence joins TRBV5-4 and TRBJ1-2; 7 bases align to TRBD1. V lost 0 bases, J lost 6 bases, and 5 bases stayed unmatched. CDR1 and CDR2 (germline): SGHNT, YYREEE (reference sequence). This CDR3 contains 14 residues. The CDR3 spells CASSLGQGFDGYTF. CDR3 nucleotides: TGTGCCAGCAGCTTGGGACAGGGTTTTGATGGCTACACCTTC.

This clonotype showed up many times. CDR3 nucleotides: TGTGCCAGCAGCTTTACCCCGGGACAGGGCCCGGCTTTCTTT. Translation: CASSFTPGQGPAFF. This rearrangement joins TRBV7-2 to TRBJ1-1; 9 bases map to TRBD1. Trimming at V came to 3 bases and at J to 11 bases, leaving 10 bases not matched to a gene. This CDR3 is 14 amino acids long. Germline V gene lookup returns CDR1 SGHTA and CDR2 FQGNSA. Complete variable domain (other parts from reference TRBV7-2 and TRBJ1-1): GAGVSQSPSNKVTEKGKDVELRCDPISGHTALYWYRQSLGQGLEFLIYFQGNSAPDKSGLPSDRFSAERTGGSVSTLTIQRTQQEDSAVYLCASSFTPGQGPAFFGQGTRLTVV.

This clonotype has ten or more counts. The rearrangement uses TRBV2 and TRBJ1-4, with a tentative D call TRBD1 (5 bases). This CDR3 spans 16 amino acids. Germline V gene data show CDR1 as SNHLY and CDR2 as FYNNEI. The V and J ends lost 1 base and 8 bases respectively, with 17 bases between them. CDR3 loop: CASSEVGREGFEKLFF. CDR3 coding DNA: TGTGCCAGCAGTGAAGTTGGCAGGGAGGGATTCGAAAAACTGTTTTTT.

CDR3 loop: CSVEDRAGVSGNTIYF. The CDR3 DNA follows: TGCAGCGTTGAAGATCGGGCGGGGGTCTCTGGAAACACCATATATTTT. The chain joins TRBV29-1 to TRBJ1-3, with D possibly matching TRBD1 (5 bases). This CDR3 has 16 amino acids. V dropped 0 bases and J dropped 0 bases, with 12 bases sitting between them. Germline V CDR1 and CDR2: SQVTM, ANQGSEA.

The chain joins TRBV7-9 to TRBJ2-1; D gene uncertain. The CDR3 sequence is 15 residues long. Germline-derived CDR1 and CDR2 are SEHNR and FQNEAQ (reference sequence). V dropped 3 bases and J dropped 4 bases, with 13 bases sitting between them. DNA of the CDR3: TGTGCCAGCAGCTTTGGCGGTCGCGAGTACAATGAGCAGTTCTTC. This gives the protein CASSFGGREYNEQFF.

This clonotype was detected a few times. One end of the junction fails to match germline, which may point to a read error. This sequence joins TRBV20-1 and TRBJ2-7, with D possibly matching TRBD1 (6 bases). CDR1 and CDR2 from the germline V gene are DFQATT and SNEGSKA (reference sequence). CDR3 size: 14 residues. The DNA for the CDR3 is TGCAGTGCTTTAACACAGGGAACTACCTACGAGCAGTACTTT. Amino acids: CSALTQGTTYEQYF.

In its sample, this clonotype was seen many times. The genes are TRBV15 and TRBJ1-6; 7 nucleotides line up with TRBD1. CDR1 and CDR2 (germline): LNHNV, YYDKDF (reference sequence). The CDR3 totals 14 residues. The V and J ends lost 6 bases and 9 bases, in that order; junction bases with no gene match: 8. Here the CDR3 DNA reads TGTGCCACCAGAGGGGGGACAGAGGGTTCACCCCTCCACTTT. Protein product: CATRGGTEGSPLHF.

This clonotype was observed at least ten times. The chain combines TRBV2 with TRBJ2-3; 7 bases match TRBD2. The germline V gene encodes CDR1 SNHLY and CDR2 FYNNEI. Trimming cost V 10 bases and J 6 bases; bases outside gene matches: 10. This CDR3 region has 13 residues. The CDR3 loop is CATNQRGGDTQYF. DNA of the CDR3: TGTGCCACTAACCAGCGGGGCGGGGATACGCAGTATTTT.

The V and J genes are TRBV7-9 and TRBJ2-5, with 9 positions matching TRBD1. J gave up 4 bases and V 6 bases, and 6 bases lay outside the gene matches. Germline V gives CDR1 SEHNR, CDR2 FQNEAQ (reference sequence). There are 14 residues in the CDR3. The CDR3 sequence: CASSKQGAGETQYF. The CDR3 nucleotides read TGTGCCAGCAGTAAACAGGGGGCGGGAGAGACCCAGTACTTC.

The CDR3 DNA sequence: TGTGCCAGCAGCGAATTTGGGAGGAGGGAACAGCCCCAGCATTTT. It translates to CASSEFGRREQPQHF. This rearrangement joins TRBV2 to TRBJ1-5; D gene uncertain. CDR1 SNHLY and CDR2 FYNNEI come from the germline V gene. The V end was cut by 6 bases, the J end by 7 bases, with 19 bases between. This CDR3 is 15 amino acids long.

This chain connects TRBV20-1 to TRBJ2-7; 11 positions agree with TRBD1. Germline V gene sequence: CDR1 DFQATT, CDR2 SNEGSKA (reference sequence). V shed 3 bases and J 6 bases; nucleotides not matched to a gene: 7. This CDR3 has 14 amino acids. The CDR3 nucleotides are TGCAGTGCTAGGGACGGCGGACAGGGGGCCGAGCAGTACTTC. Translating it yields CSARDGGQGAEQYF.

The J gene is TRBJ1-6, the V gene TRBV20-1; D remains ambiguous. The V gene lost 4 bases and the J gene lost 5 bases, with 12 bases spanning the gap. The CDR3 runs 14 residues. Germline CDR1 DFQATT, CDR2 SNEGSKA (reference sequence). This chain's CDR3 is CSAIGSVDNSPLHF. The CDR3 DNA reads TGCAGTGCTATCGGCAGTGTCGATAATTCACCCCTCCACTTT.

CDR3 in amino acids: CASSRGSGTNYGYTF. CDR3 coding DNA: TGTGCCAGCAGCCGGGGGTCAGGGACCAACTATGGCTACACCTTC. This chain connects TRBV7-8 to TRBJ1-2; TRBD1 might be the D (5 bases). Trimming removed 5 bases from V and 2 bases from J, with 15 bases in between. The CDR3 is made up of 15 amino acids. Germline-derived CDR1 and CDR2 are SGHVS and FQNEAQ.

This clonotype was observed once. The chain joins TRBV15 to TRBJ2-7, with TRBD1 matching over 8 bases. Looked up from germline, CDR1 is LNHNV and CDR2 is YYDKDF (reference sequence). J lost 4 bases, V lost 5 bases, and 7 bases had no gene match. The CDR3 contains 14 residues. CDR3 coding DNA: TGTGCCACCAGCCGGGACAGGCCGGAATACGAGCAGTACTTC. Its translation is CATSRDRPEYEQYF.

The rearrangement joins TRBV10-3 to TRBJ2-3, with TRBD2 identical over 7 bases. V lost 5 bases to trimming and J lost 0 bases; unmatched junction nucleotides: 5. Per germline, CDR1 ENHRY and CDR2 SYGVKD. The CDR3 spans 15 residues. The CDR3, as DNA: TGTGCCATCAGTCCCGCTAGCGGTAGCACAGATACGCAGTATTTT. Protein sequence: CAISPASGSTDTQYF.

This clonotype showed up many times. The rearrangement uses TRBV14 and TRBJ2-6; tentatively, D is TRBD2 (7 bases). CDR1 and CDR2 from the germline V gene are SGHDN and FVKESK. This CDR3 has 17 amino acids. The V and J ends lost 3 bases and 0 bases respectively, with 12 bases between them. The CDR3 coding sequence is TGTGCCAGCAGCCAGAGGGGGAGGGACTCTGGGGCCAACGTCCTGACTTTC. It translates to CASSQRGRDSGANVLTF.

This clonotype has ten or more counts. The V gene is TRBV5-1, the J gene TRBJ1-5; D perhaps matches TRBD1 (5 bases). This CDR3 spans 14 amino acids. Germline CDR1 is SGHRS and CDR2 is YFSETQ. V was shortened by 4 bases and J by 6 bases, with 14 bases between the two germline ends. The DNA of the CDR3 is TGCGCCAGCAGCGCCCGGGGGGGGGGTCAGCCCCAGCATTTT. This codes for CASSARGGGQPQHF.

This chain joins TRBV19 and TRBJ1-1, with 9 bases that match TRBD1. The CDR3 runs 17 residues. Per germline, CDR1 LNHDA and CDR2 SQIVND (reference sequence). J gave up 6 bases and V 7 bases, and 18 bases lay outside the gene matches. The CDR3 coding sequence is TGTGCCAGTACCCTCCCCCGGACAGGGGAGGAAGTGGCTGAAGCTTTCTTT. It translates to CASTLPRTGEEVAEAFF.

Concerning this clonotype: This may come from a read error, since a much larger clone is one base off. V usage is TRBV15 and J usage is TRBJ2-7; D perhaps matches TRBD2 (5 bases). CDR3 length: 19 amino acids. The V gene's germline CDR1 is LNHNV and CDR2 YYDKDF (reference sequence). Deletions cut 0 bases from V and 2 bases from J, with 23 bases between. The CDR3 coding sequence is TGTGCCACCAGCAGAGACGGAACCGGTGTGGCGGGCCGTGCCTACGAGCAGTACTTC. Translation: CATSRDGTGVAGRAYEQYF.

The table lists this clonotype with a count of one. The chain is built from TRBV2 and TRBJ2-1; maybe TRBD2 (6 bases). Trimming removed 3 bases from V and 5 bases from J, with 23 bases in between. Per the germline V gene, CDR1 is SNHLY and CDR2 is FYNNEI. CDR3 length equals 18 residues. DNA of the CDR3: TGTGCCAGCAGTGACCCCGCGGAGTGGAAAGCGGGCCACAATGAGCAGTTCTTC. Translated, it gives CASSDPAEWKAGHNEQFF.